Each of the 9 T cell receptor beta chains below was sequenced from the same sample in a study of T-cell memory formation after mild COVID-19. Each CDR3 protein gets one entry after TCRdb re-called the 5' RACE reads with MiXCR. Counted here are around 300,000 distinct CDR3 sequences, roughly 15% occurring once; the ten biggest clones make up 22%. Sequencing was performed on PBMCs or a T cell subset sorted from them (not recorded which). The receptors originated from a man younger than 35 who had mild COVID-19 (a few samples of this study predate the infection). Cell type and time point are not known.

This clonotype was observed a few times. This chain uses TRBV18 with TRBJ2-5, with 8 positions matching TRBD1. J lost 1 base, V lost 8 bases, and 3 bases had no gene match. Germline V lookup: CDR1 KGHSH, CDR2 LQKENI. CDR3 size: 13 residues. The CDR3 nucleotides read TGTGCCAGCAGGACAGGGAGCCAAGAGACCCAGTACTTC. Encoded protein: CASRTGSQETQYF.

J is TRBJ1-1 and V is TRBV4-1; no clear D gene. The CDR3 has 13 amino acids. V shed 1 base and J shed 10 bases, with 13 bases lying between them. Per germline, CDR1 MGHRA and CDR2 YSYEKL. The CDR3 DNA is TGCGCCAGCAGCCAAGTTGAGGGCAGTGGAGCTTTCTTT. It yields the protein CASSQVEGSGAFF.

This clonotype was found a few times. The chain uses TRBV24-1 and TRBJ2-5; no reliable D call. Germline CDR1 reads KGHDR; CDR2 reads SFDVKD. V was trimmed by 12 bases and J by 5 bases, leaving 12 bases between them. The CDR3 runs 11 residues. CDR3 sequence: CAPCVRETQYF. CDR3 DNA: TGTGCCCCCTGTGTCCGGGAGACCCAGTACTTC.

The chain couples TRBV5-1 to TRBJ1-4, with 11 bases lining up with TRBD1. The CDR3 contains 15 residues. J gave up 7 bases and V 4 bases, and 6 bases lay outside the gene matches. Germline V lookup: CDR1 SGHRS, CDR2 YFSETQ. The CDR3 sequence: CASSDGDRGAEKLFF. In DNA, the CDR3 is TGCGCCAGCAGCGACGGGGACAGGGGGGCTGAAAAACTGTTTTTT.

DNA of the CDR3: TGTGCCAGCAGCTTAGTACTAGCTCGAAGCTCCTACAATGAGCAGTTCTTC. Protein sequence: CASSLVLARSSYNEQFF. The rearrangement links TRBV7-2 to TRBJ2-1, with D perhaps TRBD2 (6 bases). The CDR3 spans 17 residues. V lost 1 base, J lost 0 bases, and 13 bases lay in between. The germline gives CDR1 SGHTA, CDR2 FQGNSA.

This clonotype was seen repeatedly, ten times or more. The chain is built from TRBV5-1 and TRBJ1-2; D gene unclear. This CDR3 is 15 amino acids long. CDR1 and CDR2 (germline): SGHRS, YFSETQ. Between the trimmed V and J ends, which lost 1 base and 4 bases, there was a span of 14 bases. CDR3 amino acids: CASSLRRERSYGYTF. DNA for the CDR3: TGCGCCAGCAGCTTGCGCCGGGAGCGCTCCTATGGCTACACCTTC.

The J gene is TRBJ2-1, the V gene TRBV10-3; 12 bases are shared with TRBD2. The ends lost 6 bases at V and 5 bases at J; junction bases unmatched: 8. CDR3 length: 16 residues. Germline CDR1 and CDR2: ENHRY and SYGVKD. The CDR3 DNA is TGTGCCATCAGCGGACCTCTAGCGGGGGGGCACAATGAGCAGTTCTTC. Translation gives CAISGPLAGGHNEQFF.

This clonotype has a handful of counts. This chain links TRBV6-5 with TRBJ1-1; weak D call: TRBD1 (5 bases). The CDR3 is made up of 14 amino acids. Germline CDR1 MNHEY, CDR2 SVGAGI. V was pared by 6 bases and J by 5 bases, with 16 bases between. The CDR3 nucleotides read TGTGCCAGCAGACGTAATGGGGCGGATACTGAAGCTTTCTTT. This codes for CASRRNGADTEAFF.

This clonotype was recorded at least ten times. This sequence joins TRBV12-3 or TRBV12-4 and TRBJ2-3, with a tentative D call TRBD1 (5 bases). The CDR3 consists of 12 residues. V gave up 2 bases and J gave up 5 bases, with 5 bases separating them. Written as DNA, the CDR3 is TGTGCCAGCAGTTTAACAGGAGATACGCAGTATTTT. Translating it yields CASSLTGDTQYF.